What follows are 2 T cell receptor beta chains derived from one specimen sequenced in a study of OX40 agonist ivuxolimab in advanced cancers. Clones were read by immunoSEQ multiplex PCR, and TCRdb kept only the in-frame ones, dropping some. The data show roughly 80,000 clones, approximately 86% seen once. This sample comprised CD4+ or CD8+ T cells sorted from blood, obtained in a trial of the OX40 agonist ivuxolimab. Every receptor here comes from an adult with an advanced solid tumor such as melanoma, head and neck, liver or kidney cancer.

This clone showed up just once. DNA for the CDR3: TGTGCCAGCGGTACTAGCACAGATACGCAGTATTTT. Residues: CASGTSTDTQYF. The chain recombines TRBV6-1 with TRBJ2-3; no clear D gene. Trimming left V 8 bases short and J 0 bases short, with 6 bases between. The CDR3 runs to 12 residues. CDR1 is MNHNS, CDR2 SASEGT, per germline.

The chain couples TRBV4-2 to TRBJ2-1, with 7 bases fitting TRBD2. The CDR3 spans 16 residues. V was clipped by 1 base and J by 8 bases; unmatched bases: 11. The germline gives CDR1 LGHNA, CDR2 YNFKEQ. CDR3 loop: CASSQGAAGRVYEQFF. The CDR3 nucleotides are TGTGCCAGCAGCCAAGGGGCAGCGGGAAGAGTCTATGAGCAGTTCTTC.